This TCR beta chain was identified in a study of response to subunit inactivated influenza vaccine. Overall study findings and caveats: Authors suggested that a seasonal influenza vaccination recruits few new T cells each time.

One entry per CDR3 protein, called by TCRdb with MiXCR from the RT-PCR reads. The sample shows 500,000 to 550,000 distinct CDR3 sequences, under 30% of them seen only once. There are a few counts of this clonotype. Its antigen remains unidentified. CDR1 MDHEN and CDR2 SYDVKM come from the germline V gene. This CDR3 has 12 amino acids. The V gene lost 5 bases and the J gene lost 9 bases, with 8 bases spanning the gap. The data were also submitted as part of a second study, on T cells expressing NK-cell markers. That report notes: As the method of synthesis, 5'RACE template switching with UMIs yielded TCR beta cDNA. Sorted CD3+CD56+NKG2C+, CD3+CD56+NKG2C- and CD3+CD56-NKG2C+ T cells supplied TCR beta repertoires. Seven sequenced donors out of eight were HCMV-seropositive, one seronegative. Dominant NKG2C+ clonotypes accounted for about 1.0-8% of CD8+ T cells in roughly 6 donors.

The sequencing used CD4+ T cells sorted from PBMCs, collected roughly 12 days after vaccination. The origin of this receptor is a man over 45 who received an inactivated influenza vaccine. The chain couples TRBV28 to TRBJ1-6; D not certain. The CDR3 region is CASSRVRSPLHF. As DNA, the CDR3 is TGTGCCAGCAGTCGGGTCCGTTCACCCCTCCACTTT.